This TCR beta chain was captured by sequencing in a study of cytomegalovirus exposure and HLA in healthy donors. This clone showed up just a few times. What it binds is unknown. The V and J ends lost 3 bases and 3 bases respectively, with 16 bases between them. Per germline, CDR1 SGHRS and CDR2 YFSETQ. CDR3 length: 16 amino acids. The study ran its PCR with 60 Vbeta and 13 Jbeta primers. Clones were sequenced by immunoSEQ multiplex PCR, and TCRdb holds only the in-frame ones, with some missing. Among about 70,000 clones, about nine tenths were seen once, and the ten largest hold approximately 1.9%. Broader study findings: Across all donors, roughly uniform sequencing depth was an assumption of the presence/absence analyses. A later analysis linked a missense variant in DCLRE1C to the trimming of TCR beta V and J genes.

The chain couples TRBV5-1 to TRBJ1-3, with D unclear. The sequenced material came from PBMCs. This sequence originates from a woman aged 25 to 39 in good health and CMV-seronegative. CDR3: CASSSSSLGYGNTIYF. Here the CDR3 DNA reads TGCGCCAGCAGCTCCTCTTCTTTGGGCTATGGAAACACCATATATTTT.